One sample yielded the 27 T cell receptor beta chains listed below, sequenced in a study of T-cell reconstitution after alpha-beta-depleted transplantation in children (dated by TCRdb to about 2016). Library generation was performed with PCR. Instrument used: Illumina HiSeq 2500. TCR libraries were prepared with molecular barcoding, using unique molecular identifiers to normalize TCRbeta repertoire quantification. Using fastp at Q25 and MiXCR, TCRdb reprocessed the public reads and kept productive beta chains. Rows are combined by CDR3 protein, so each entry shows the most common genes and DNA. This sample holds about 400,000 distinct CDR3 sequences; roughly 20% were observed only once. The ten largest make up about 3.8% of the sample. This sample comprised PBMCs from the stem cell graft donor, obtained from the stem cell graft. The receptors derive from a human donor who donated a stem cell graft to a child with acute myeloid leukemia.

This clonotype turned up a few times. The J gene is TRBJ1-4, the V gene TRBV12-3 or TRBV12-4; D is perhaps TRBD1 (5 bases). With 6 bases removed from V and 7 bases from J, the gap between germline ends came to 15 bases. The CDR3 contains 14 residues. DNA for the CDR3: TGTGCCAGCAGCTCGGATACCGACAGTGAAAAACTGTTTTTT. Translating gives CASSSDTDSEKLFF.

The chain employs TRBV5-1 and TRBJ1-4, with unresolved D. Per germline, CDR1 SGHRS and CDR2 YFSETQ. The V end was cut by 4 bases, the J end by 6 bases, with 10 bases between. The CDR3 is 13 amino acids. The CDR3 coding sequence is TGCGCCAGCAGCCACCCAGCGGATGAAAAACTGTTTTTT. This encodes CASSHPADEKLFF.

This clonotype occurred many times. The V and J genes are TRBV29-1 and TRBJ2-5, with 8 positions matching TRBD2. J gave up 4 bases and V 6 bases, and 10 bases lay outside the gene matches. Germline CDR1 and CDR2: SQVTM and ANQGSEA. The CDR3 is 14 residues long. CDR3 residues: CSVRGNSGAETQYF. The CDR3 nucleotides are TGCAGCGTCCGAGGGAATAGCGGGGCAGAGACCCAGTACTTC. Full variable domain (outside the CDR3, taken from reference TRBV29-1 and TRBJ2-5): SAVISQKPSRDICQRGTSLTIQCQVDSQVTMMFWYRQQPGQSLTLIATANQGSEATYESGFVIDKFPISRPNLTFSTLTVSNMSPEDSSIYLCSVRGNSGAETQYFGPGTRLLVL.

As DNA, the CDR3 is TGTGCCAGCAGCACTACTAGCGGCGTCTCCTACGAGCAGTACTTC. Amino acid sequence: CASSTTSGVSYEQYF. The chain couples TRBV28 to TRBJ2-7; 8 bases are a match to TRBD2. The V and J ends lost 6 bases and 0 bases, in that order; junction bases with no gene match: 7. The CDR3 consists of 15 residues. From germline, CDR1 is MDHEN and CDR2 SYDVKM. Based on the CDR3 plus reference TRBV28 and TRBJ2-7, the full variable domain is DVKVTQSSRYLVKRTGEKVFLECVQDMDHENMFWYRQDPGLGLRLIYFSYDVKMKEKGDIPEGYSVSREKKERFSLILESASTNQTSMYLCASSTTSGVSYEQYFGPGTRLTVT.

The chain has TRBV7-7 and TRBJ2-1; 13 bases map to TRBD2. The junction had 6 bases not matched to a gene; V was cut back by 1 base and J by 9 bases. Germline loops: CDR1 SSHAT, CDR2 FNYEAQ (reference sequence). CDR3 length equals 16 residues. The CDR3 DNA is TGTGCCAGCAGCTTAGAGGGACTAGCGGGAAGTAGTGAGCAGTTCTTC. It is translated as CASSLEGLAGSSEQFF.

In its sample, this clonotype was seen a few times. The J gene is TRBJ1-4, the V gene TRBV7-9; D not resolved. There are 11 residues in the CDR3. The V end was cut by 6 bases, the J end by 6 bases, with 5 bases between. CDR1 and CDR2 from the germline V gene are SEHNR and FQNEAQ (reference sequence). The DNA of the CDR3 is TGTGCCAGCAGTTATGATGAAAAACTGTTTTTT. Translating gives CASSYDEKLFF. Using reference TRBV7-9 and TRBJ1-4 for the parts outside the CDR3, the full variable domain is DTGVSQNPRHKITKRGQNVTFRCDPISEHNRLYWYRQTLGQGPEFLTYFQNEAQLEKSRLLSDRFSAERPKGSFSTLEIQRTEQGDSAMYLCASSYDEKLFFGSGTQLSVL.

The sample holds a few counts of this clonotype. The chain has TRBV24-1 and TRBJ2-1; TRBD2 matches at 12 bases. This CDR3 region has 15 residues. The germline V gene encodes CDR1 KGHDR and CDR2 SFDVKD. With 9 bases clipped from V and 8 bases from J, the junction kept 10 bases outside the gene matches. For the CDR3, the DNA is TGTGCCACCTCGACCCCGGGACTAGCGGGCTATGAGCAGTTCTTC. This gives the protein CATSTPGLAGYEQFF.

This clonotype was counted between two and nine times. This chain uses TRBV6-5 with TRBJ2-7; perhaps TRBD1 as D (6 bases). Germline CDR1 reads MNHEY; CDR2 reads SVGAGI. The CDR3 spans 15 residues. Deletions cut 2 bases from V and 2 bases from J, with 13 bases between. As DNA, the CDR3 is TGTGCCAGCAGTTACCAGGCTGACAGGACCTACGAGCAGTACTTC. It encodes CASSYQADRTYEQYF.

The chain uses TRBV12-3 or TRBV12-4 and TRBJ1-1, with a possible D match to TRBD1 (6 bases). Trimming cost V 1 base and J 3 bases, with 18 bases left between them. This CDR3 has 17 residues. CDR3 in amino acids: CASSLGRGAGEDTEAFF. For the CDR3, the DNA is TGTGCCAGCAGTTTAGGCCGGGGGGCGGGAGAAGACACTGAAGCTTTCTTT.

V usage is TRBV24-1 and J usage is TRBJ2-5, with D possibly TRBD2 on 6 matching bases. The CDR3 totals 15 residues. Trimming shortened V by 4 bases and J by 5 bases, and 16 bases separated the two germline ends. Germline CDR1 is KGHDR and CDR2 is SFDVKD. Here the CDR3 DNA reads TGTGCCACCAGTGACCGCGACAGCGGGCGGGAGACCCAGTACTTC. Its translation: CATSDRDSGRETQYF.

This clonotype was detected a few times. J is TRBJ2-3 and V is TRBV20-1; tentative D call: TRBD2 (5 bases). With 5 bases removed from V and 6 bases from J, the gap between germline ends came to 33 bases. In germline, CDR1 is DFQATT, CDR2 SNEGSKA (reference sequence). The CDR3 is 19 amino acids. The CDR3 reads CSARATIRALVRGLDTQYF. The CDR3 coding sequence is TGCAGTGCTCGAGCTACGATAAGGGCACTAGTGCGAGGCTTGGATACGCAGTATTTT.

Points on this clonotype: A much larger clone is a single base away; this may be a read error. The V and J genes are TRBV11-2 and TRBJ2-7, with TRBD1 as a possible D gene (6 bases). Trimming left V 5 bases short and J 3 bases short, with 11 bases between. Germline CDR1 and CDR2: SGHAT and FQNNGV. There are 13 residues in the CDR3. The CDR3 bases are TGTGCCAGCAGCCCGGGACATGTCTACGAGCAGTACTTC. Encoded protein: CASSPGHVYEQYF.

The sample holds a few counts of this clonotype. The CDR3 spells CSVRRGGSSSYEQYF. Here the CDR3 DNA reads TGCAGCGTTCGAAGGGGCGGGAGCTCCTCCTACGAGCAGTACTTC. The chain employs TRBV29-1 and TRBJ2-7; 7 nucleotides match TRBD2. The germline gives CDR1 SQVTM, CDR2 ANQGSEA. V was pared by 5 bases and J by 0 bases, with 10 bases of the junction left unmatched. This CDR3 is 15 amino acids long.

V is TRBV29-1 and J is TRBJ2-7; D possibly corresponds to TRBD1 (6 bases). Germline-derived CDR1 and CDR2 are SQVTM and ANQGSEA. The CDR3 contains 11 residues. Deletions cut 7 bases from V and 7 bases from J, with 14 bases between. The CDR3 nucleotides read TGCAGCGCCTACAGGGTTAGGGAGCAGTACTTC. Translation: CSAYRVREQYF.

V and J are TRBV12-3 or TRBV12-4 and TRBJ2-7; 8 bases match TRBD2. CDR3 size: 16 residues. The junction had 11 bases not matched to a gene; V was cut back by 4 bases and J by 3 bases. The CDR3 nucleotides are TGTGCCAGCAGTTGGGGACCTGCGGGAGGCAACTACGAGCAGTACTTC. Protein product: CASSWGPAGGNYEQYF.

The chain joins TRBV5-1 to TRBJ2-6; D unclear. Trimming left V 3 bases short and J 0 bases short, with 10 bases between. CDR3 length: 16 residues. Germline CDR1 is SGHRS and CDR2 is YFSETQ. CDR3 bases: TGCGCCAGCAGCTCACGGGTTCTCTCTGGGGCCAACGTCCTGACTTTC. Its translation: CASSSRVLSGANVLTF.

This clonotype was picked up a small number of times. This chain uses TRBV24-1 with TRBJ1-2; D might be TRBD1 (5 bases). CDR1 KGHDR and CDR2 SFDVKD come from the germline V gene. V lost 1 base, J lost 8 bases, and 10 bases lay in between. This CDR3 region has 13 residues. The CDR3 region is CATSDFEGEGYTF. The CDR3 DNA reads as TGTGCCACCAGTGATTTTGAAGGGGAAGGCTACACCTTC.

This clonotype was seen at least ten times. The chain employs TRBV29-1 and TRBJ2-1; D tentatively reads TRBD1 or TRBD2 (6 bases each). The CDR3 runs to 12 residues. CDR1 is SQVTM, CDR2 ANQGSEA, per germline. Trimming removed 6 bases from V and 3 bases from J, with 9 bases in between. The CDR3 nucleotides are TGCAGCGTGGGGGGACACTACAATGAGCAGTTCTTC. This encodes CSVGGHYNEQFF.

The chain uses TRBV3-1 and TRBJ1-1, with D tentatively TRBD1 (5 bases). Trimming removed 1 base at V and 8 bases at J, with 20 bases between. Germline loops: CDR1 LGHDT, CDR2 YNNKEL (reference sequence). This CDR3 spans 16 amino acids. DNA for the CDR3: TGTGCCAGCAGCCAAGGAGGCGACAGCTCCGGGGGGGAAGCTTTCTTT. It translates to CASSQGGDSSGGEAFF.

The chain couples TRBV21-1 to TRBJ1-2. TRBV21-1 corresponds to a pseudogene. This CDR3 comprises 10 residues. CDR3 in DNA: TGTGCCAGCAGCAAAGGGATGCGTCCCTTC. Residues: CASSKGMRPF.

This clonotype was seen once. Here the CDR3 DNA reads TGTGCCAGCAGTTTATGGCGGGAGTGGAACGGGGAGCTGTTTTTT. It translates to CASSLWREWNGELFF. The genes are TRBV12-3 or TRBV12-4 and TRBJ2-2; 7 bases map to TRBD2. The CDR3 loop spans 15 amino acids. The ends lost 2 bases at V and 7 bases at J; junction bases unmatched: 7.

The J gene is TRBJ2-7, the V gene TRBV3-1; D is uncertain. The CDR3 runs 13 residues. Germline V gene sequence: CDR1 LGHDT, CDR2 YNNKEL (reference sequence). Trimming took off 3 bases at V and 6 bases at J, with 12 bases between the two ends. CDR3 region: CASSQYRAGEQYF. The CDR3, as DNA: TGTGCCAGCAGCCAGTACCGGGCTGGCGAGCAGTACTTC.

This clonotype was found many times. The rearrangement links TRBV20-1 to TRBJ2-7; 12 bases match TRBD2. This CDR3 region has 15 residues. V was clipped by 4 bases and J by 7 bases; unmatched bases: 11. Germline lookup yields CDR1 DFQATT and CDR2 SNEGSKA (reference sequence). This CDR3 reads CSATPTSGRVREQYF. The DNA of the CDR3 is TGCAGTGCTACCCCGACTAGCGGGAGAGTGAGGGAGCAGTACTTC.

There are many counts of this clonotype. The rearrangement uses TRBV20-1 and TRBJ2-5, with D perhaps TRBD2 (5 bases). This CDR3 has 12 amino acids. V was pared by 0 bases and J by 6 bases, with 8 bases between. Germline lookup yields CDR1 DFQATT and CDR2 SNEGSKA (reference sequence). The DNA of the CDR3 is TGCAGTGCTAGAGATCGGGGAAAGACCCAGTACTTC. As protein: CSARDRGKTQYF.

This clonotype was found a few times. V gene TRBV4-1 combines with J gene TRBJ1-1; maybe TRBD1 (6 bases). The ends were cut back, 0 bases at V and 4 bases at J, with 9 bases in the middle. Germline V CDR1 and CDR2: MGHRA, YSYEKL. The CDR3 has 14 residues. The CDR3 spells CASSQEGGFTEAFF. The CDR3 coding sequence is TGCGCCAGCAGCCAAGAGGGGGGCTTCACTGAAGCTTTCTTT.

A remark on this clonotype: Relative to the germline gene, one junction end is altered; a read error may explain this. This chain links TRBV5-1 with TRBJ2-7; 12 nucleotides align to TRBD1. CDR1 SGHRS and CDR2 YFSETQ come from the germline V gene. The length of the CDR3 is 15 residues. CDR3: CASTGEPGQGAREDF. CDR3 bases: TGCGCCAGTACGGGGGAACCGGGACAGGGGGCGCGAGAAGACTTC.

The table lists this clonotype with a few counts. The rearrangement joins TRBV20-1 to TRBJ2-7, with TRBD2 identical over 15 bases. This CDR3 comprises 15 residues. After removal of 3 bases from V and 4 bases from J, the junction contained 4 bases not matched to a gene. Per germline, CDR1 DFQATT and CDR2 SNEGSKA (reference sequence). CDR3 in amino acids: CSARGLAGGGYEQYF. The CDR3 DNA sequence: TGCAGTGCTAGGGGACTAGCGGGAGGTGGGTACGAGCAGTACTTC.